This TCR beta chain appears in the sequencing data of a study of PD-1 blockade in classical Hodgkin lymphoma. The CDR3 sequence is 15 residues long. Germline V gene data show CDR1 as MNHEY and CDR2 as SVGAGI. V lost 10 bases and J lost 3; bases outside the gene matches: 13. Specified time point: cycle 4 day 1 (C4D1), after 6 weeks of nivolumab. Brentuximab vedotin exposure varied among the patients, all of whom had relapsed after autologous stem cell transplantation. Classifying best responses yielded complete response, partial response or progressive disease. Remarks on this clone: Its antigen is not known.

The protocol was immunoSEQ multiplex PCR, while the TCRdb copy is restricted to in-frame clones and leaves out a portion. The sample holds about 96,000 clones, 85% to 95% seen once. Study observations and caveats: Diminished baseline TCR diversity has been reported in newly diagnosed patients relative to healthy donors. Patients starting nivolumab less than 1 year after ASCT had lower diversity and were excluded from later analyses. The baseline diversity of complete responders showed similarity to that of newly diagnosed patients.

This sequence joins TRBV6-5 and TRBJ2-7; 9 nucleotides line up with TRBD2. This clonotype originated in a human donor with classical Hodgkin lymphoma. The sequencing used peripheral blood mononuclear cells (PBMCs), collected before the fourth cycle of nivolumab. The CDR3 here is CATSQLAGAYYEQYF. CDR3 nucleotide sequence: TGTGCCACCTCCCAATTAGCGGGAGCGTACTACGAGCAGTACTTC.